The rows below give T cell receptor beta chains drawn from one sample of a study of blood T cells in healthy people across ages. TCRdb re-called the 5' RACE reads with MiXCR, one entry per CDR3 protein. The data show about 930,000 distinct CDR3 sequences, roughly 29% seen once. The same data also went into a second study, on T cells of mothers and their children.

Sequencing was performed on blood. These receptors all come from a middle-aged woman in good health. Each CDR3 is given with its conserved first and last residue. D genes are given only for firm matches. Size values are once, few and many counts, or a class for expanded clones, and some rows have none.

few	NA	TRBJ2-7	TRBV7-2	CASSLVQSGVYEQYF	TGTGCCAGCAGCTTAGTTCAGTCCGGAGTCTACGAGCAGTACTTC
NA	NA	TRBJ2-1	TRBV18	CASSGELGSYNEQFF	TGTGCCAGCTCAGGGGAGTTGGGCTCCTACAATGAGCAGTTCTTC
few	NA	TRBJ2-7	TRBV6-2/TRBV6-3	CASSRGNPYEQYF	TGTGCCAGCAGCAGGGGAAACCCCTACGAGCAGTACTTC
once	TRBD1	TRBJ2-4	TRBV13	CASSSRGTGLNIQYF	TGTGCCAGCAGCTCCCGAGGGACAGGGCTAAACATTCAGTACTTC
many	NA	TRBJ1-4	TRBV18	CASSPGLGEKLFF	TGTGCCAGCTCACCAGGGCTTGGGGAAAAACTGTTTTTT
NA	NA	TRBJ1-2	TRBV12-3/TRBV12-4	CASSLDGEVGYGYTF	TGTGCCAGCAGTTTAGACGGGGAAGTTGGCTATGGCTACACCTTC
few	TRBD1	TRBJ1-4	TRBV29-1	CSVTRTGDNEKLFF	TGCAGCGTGACCCGGACAGGGGATAATGAAAAACTGTTTTTT
few	NA	TRBJ1-6	TRBV27	CASRRLGASYNSPLHF	TGTGCCAGCAGAAGACTGGGGGCATCCTATAATTCACCCCTCCACTTT
NA	TRBD1	TRBJ1-1	TRBV6-6	CASSSRIGQGNTEAFF	TGTGCCAGCAGTTCCCGCATAGGACAGGGGAACACTGAAGCTTTCTTT
many	NA	TRBJ1-2	TRBV5-1	CASSLAGPPRLYYGYTF	TGCGCCAGCAGCTTGGCCGGGCCGCCACGTCTATACTATGGCTACACCTTC
many	NA	TRBJ2-7	TRBV4-1	CASSPTPQGRLYEQYF	TGCGCCAGCAGCCCGACTCCCCAAGGACGCCTCTACGAGCAGTACTTC
few	TRBD1	TRBJ2-1	TRBV12-3/TRBV12-4	CASSFWGTADEQFF	TGTGCCAGCAGTTTCTGGGGGACAGCAGATGAGCAGTTCTTC
few	TRBD1	TRBJ2-5	TRBV27	CASSDRPGTGGRETQYF	TGTGCCAGCAGTGATAGGCCCGGGACAGGGGGCAGAGAGACCCAGTACTTC
NA	NA	TRBJ1-1	TRBV7-6	CASSPGSPAAEAFF	TGTGCCAGCAGCCCCGGGTCTCCGGCGGCTGAAGCTTTCTTT
NA	NA	TRBJ2-3	TRBV7-9	CASSLLDASGGTDTQYF	TGTGCCAGCAGCTTGCTGGACGCGAGCGGCGGCACAGATACGCAGTATTTT
NA	TRBD1	TRBJ1-5	TRBV12-3/TRBV12-4	CASRGGGLNNQPQHF	TGCGCCAGCAGGGGGGGGGGTCTCAACAATCAGCCCCAGCATTTT
many	NA	TRBJ1-6	TRBV5-6	CASSLVGHDSPLHF	TGTGCCAGCAGCCTCGTGGGCCACGATTCACCCCTCCACTTT
few	NA	TRBJ1-6	TRBV7-8	CASSFVQGGNSPLHF	TGTGCCAGCAGCTTTGTTCAGGGTGGAAATTCACCCCTCCACTTT
once	NA	TRBJ1-3	TRBV5-1	CASSHQSASGNTIYF	TGCGCCAGCAGCCATCAGTCGGCCTCTGGAAACACCATATATTTT
few	NA	TRBJ2-3	TRBV6-6	CASSYGGESETQYF	TGTGCCAGCAGTTACGGCGGGGAGTCTGAGACGCAGTATTTT
NA	NA	TRBJ2-4	TRBV12-3/TRBV12-4	CASSLQLGVKNIQYF	TGTGCCAGCAGTCTCCAATTAGGGGTGAAAAACATTCAGTACTTC
once	NA	TRBJ2-7	TRBV7-6	CASSPRDGVESQYF	TGTGCCAGCAGCCCTCGAGACGGAGTGGAGAGCCAGTACTTC
NA	NA	TRBJ2-1	TRBV4-1	CASSHLGRGASCNEQFF	TGCGCCAGCAGCCACCTCGGACGGGGGGCATCCTGCAATGAGCAGTTCTTC
NA	NA	TRBJ1-2	TRBV12-3/TRBV12-4	CASSLVLESNYGYTF	TGTGCCAGCAGTTTAGTTCTGGAATCTAACTATGGCTACACCTTC
few	NA	TRBJ1-2	TRBV20-1	CSTLDSRYGYTF	TGCAGCACGCTGGACAGCCGATATGGCTACACCTTC
few	TRBD1	TRBJ2-1	TRBV19	CASSPRGTGGEQFF	TGTGCCAGTAGTCCTAGGGGGACAGGCGGTGAGCAGTTCTTC
NA	TRBD2	TRBJ2-3	TRBV3-1	CASSLTSGASDTQYF	TGTGCCAGCAGCCTAACTAGCGGGGCCTCAGATACGCAGTATTTT
many	NA	TRBJ2-1	TRBV28	CASSLFHEQFF	TGTGCCAGCAGCCTCTTCCATGAGCAGTTCTTC
few	NA	TRBJ2-5	TRBV30	CAWSVKGRGETQYF	TGTGCCTGGAGTGTGAAAGGGAGGGGGGAGACCCAGTACTTC
NA	TRBD1	TRBJ1-4	TRBV28	CASRPGTGAEKVFF	TGTGCCAGCAGACCCGGGACAGGGGCCGAAAAAGTGTTTTTT
many	TRBD1	TRBJ2-3	TRBV5-4	CASSQDRPTDTQYF	TGTGCCAGCAGCCAGGACAGGCCCACAGATACGCAGTATTTT
NA	NA	TRBJ1-1	TRBV12-3/TRBV12-4	CASSEIWGPLNTEAFF	TGTGCCAGCAGCGAAATTTGGGGGCCCTTGAACACTGAAGCTTTCTTT
few	NA	TRBJ2-7	TRBV15	CATSIGAGGRFHEQYF	TGTGCCACCAGCATAGGGGCAGGGGGGCGCTTCCACGAGCAGTACTTC
few	NA	TRBJ2-3	TRBV29-1	CSVEGVVEQAVSTDTQYF	TGCAGCGTTGAAGGGGTCGTGGAACAGGCCGTCAGCACAGATACGCAGTATTTT
many	NA	TRBJ2-6	TRBV6-2/TRBV6-3	CAVRGSGANVLTF	TGTGCCGTCAGGGGATCTGGGGCCAACGTCCTGACTTTC
NA	TRBD1	TRBJ2-3	TRBV28	CAIRTGITDTQYF	TGTGCCATCAGGACAGGGATCACAGATACGCAGTATTTT
NA	TRBD1	TRBJ2-3	TRBV12-3/TRBV12-4	CASRRPGQSTDAEYF	TGTGCCAGCAGGAGACCGGGACAGAGCACAGATGCGGAGTATTTT
NA	TRBD2	TRBJ2-5	TRBV3-1	CASSPSGAPQETQYF	TGTGCCAGCAGCCCTAGCGGGGCCCCCCAAGAGACCCAGTACTTC
many	NA	TRBJ2-1	TRBV12-3/TRBV12-4	CASSLVLAPNEQFF	TGTGCCAGCAGTTTAGTCCTAGCCCCCAATGAGCAGTTCTTC
NA	NA	TRBJ2-7	TRBV6-1	CASKMGRRSSYEQYF	TGTGCCAGTAAGATGGGACGTCGGAGCTCCTACGAGCAGTACTTC
many	NA	TRBJ1-6	TRBV12-3/TRBV12-4	CASSFGVSSYNSPLHF	TGTGCCAGCAGTTTTGGGGTGAGCTCCTATAATTCACCCCTCCACTTT
NA	NA	TRBJ1-1	TRBV20-1	CSAKDLYTEAFF	TGCAGTGCTAAGGACTTATACACTGAAGCTTTCTTT
few	NA	TRBJ2-1	TRBV7-9	CASSLVSRGAYNEQFF	TGTGCCAGCAGCTTAGTCAGCAGGGGGGCCTACAATGAGCAGTTCTTC
NA	NA	TRBJ1-1	TRBV18	CASSPSQGRNTEAFF	TGTGCCAGCTCACCTTCACAGGGAAGAAACACTGAAGCTTTCTTT
NA	NA	TRBJ1-5	TRBV2	CASWGGAGNNRPQHF	TGTGCCAGCTGGGGTGGGGCAGGGAACAATCGGCCCCAGCATTTT
NA	NA	TRBJ1-5	TRBV12-3/TRBV12-4	CASCFGLRQPQHF	TGTGCCAGCTGTTTCGGGTTGCGTCAGCCCCAGCATTTT
NA	NA	TRBJ2-4	TRBV7-9	CASARSISKNIQYF	TGTGCCAGCGCCCGAAGTATTAGCAAAAACATTCAGTACTTC
many	NA	TRBJ2-1	TRBV3-1	CASSQGGLAPYNEQFF	TGTGCCAGCAGCCAAGGTGGGCTAGCCCCCTACAATGAGCAGTTCTTC
many	TRBD1	TRBJ2-1	TRBV20-1	CSARGHPGQGAKYDEQFF	TGCAGTGCTAGAGGACACCCGGGACAGGGGGCAAAGTATGATGAGCAGTTCTTC
many	TRBD1	TRBJ2-1	TRBV28	CASSSYLDRGDEQFF	TGTGCCAGCAGTTCCTATCTCGACAGGGGCGATGAGCAGTTCTTC
NA	TRBD1	TRBJ1-2	TRBV29-1	CSVGNQGAGSYTF	TGCAGCGTTGGTAACCAGGGGGCAGGGAGCTACACCTTC
NA	NA	TRBJ2-1	TRBV20-1	CSARDRGSTYNEQFF	TGCAGTGCTAGAGATCGCGGCTCAACTTACAATGAGCAGTTCTTC